Following are 15 T cell receptor beta chains from one sample sequenced in a study of identical twins. TCRdb ran MiXCR on the 5' RACE reads and lists one entry per CDR3 protein. The data contain about 150,000 distinct CDR3 sequences, 3% to 4% of them singletons. Sequences were obtained from memory T cells sorted from blood. The source is a man aged 18 to 30 in good health.

The table lists this clonotype with many counts. The chain joins TRBV7-2 to TRBJ2-5; the match to TRBD1 covers 7 bases. The V gene's germline CDR1 is SGHTA and CDR2 FQGNSA. Trimming removed 2 bases from V and 1 base from J; junction bases left unmatched: 10. The CDR3 runs to 17 residues. Written as DNA, the CDR3 is TGTGCCAGCAGCTTATCGGCCTCACAGGGGAGCCAAGAGACCCAGTACTTC. This encodes CASSLSASQGSQETQYF.

The sample holds many counts of this clonotype. J is TRBJ1-1 and V is TRBV5-1, with TRBD1 matching over 8 bases. The CDR3 is 14 residues long. Germline CDR1 and CDR2: SGHRS and YFSETQ. Trimming removed 1 base from V and 6 bases from J; junction bases left unmatched: 5. The CDR3 DNA follows: TGCGCCAGCAGCTTGTCCGGACAGGGCTCTGAAGCTTTCTTT. It is translated as CASSLSGQGSEAFF.

The table lists this clonotype with many counts. The chain has TRBV20-1 and TRBJ2-3; possibly TRBD1 for D (5 bases). The CDR3 runs 14 residues. V lost 8 bases and J 5 bases, leaving 20 bases between the germline ends. In germline, CDR1 is DFQATT, CDR2 SNEGSKA (reference sequence). DNA for the CDR3: TGCAGTCCGTCTGGGAACAGGCCCGGAGATACGCAGTATTTT. Translating it yields CSPSGNRPGDTQYF.

This clonotype was observed many times. The V and J genes are TRBV20-1 and TRBJ2-3; D gene unclear. CDR3 length: 12 amino acids. V was pared by 3 bases and J by 2 bases, with 6 bases between. Germline V gene data show CDR1 as DFQATT and CDR2 as SNEGSKA (reference sequence). CDR3 loop: CSASGHTDTQYF. DNA of the CDR3: TGCAGTGCTAGCGGCCACACAGATACGCAGTATTTT.

The sample holds many counts of this clonotype. V and J are TRBV24-1 and TRBJ2-5; D remains ambiguous. Germline V gene sequence: CDR1 KGHDR, CDR2 SFDVKD. The CDR3 contains 13 residues. Between the trimmed V and J ends, which lost 3 bases and 5 bases, there was a span of 9 bases. CDR3 DNA: TGTGCCACCAGTGATCCCCCCCTGGAGACCCAGTACTTC. Translation: CATSDPPLETQYF.

This clonotype has at least ten counts. J is TRBJ1-6 and V is TRBV5-1; no reliable D call. Germline CDR1 is SGHRS and CDR2 is YFSETQ. Trimming cost V 5 bases and J 6 bases, with 6 bases left between them. CDR3 length: 12 residues. CDR3 bases: TGCGCCAGCAGACAATTTAATTCACCCCTCCACTTT. Residues: CASRQFNSPLHF.

This clonotype has more than one count but fewer than ten. A junction boundary mismatches the germline segment, possibly from a read error. The rearrangement uses TRBV6-1 and TRBJ1-1; D may be TRBD1 (6 bases). This CDR3 contains 14 residues. The germline gives CDR1 MNHNS, CDR2 SASEGT. The CDR3 DNA sequence: TGTGCCAGCAGTAAAGCGGACAGTAACACTGAAGCTTTCTTT. This translates into CASSKADSNTEAFF.

This clonotype was counted ten times or more. The rearrangement links TRBV5-1 to TRBJ1-4; D remains unclear. Germline CDR1 is SGHRS and CDR2 is YFSETQ. The CDR3 runs to 15 residues. Trimming took 0 bases from V and 3 from J, leaving 9 bases between them. The CDR3 DNA is TGCGCCAGCAGCTTGGAGGACTCAGCTAATGAAAAACTGTTTTTT. Amino acids: CASSLEDSANEKLFF.

This clonotype has a count of ten or more. The V gene is TRBV10-3, the J gene TRBJ2-7, with D possibly matching TRBD1 (5 bases). The CDR3 consists of 13 residues. Germline CDR1 ENHRY, CDR2 SYGVKD. V was clipped by 2 bases and J by 4 bases, with 9 bases between them. The CDR3: CAISEGQQYEQYF. DNA for the CDR3: TGTGCCATCAGTGAGGGACAACAATACGAGCAGTACTTC.

This clonotype was counted many times. The chain uses TRBV2 and TRBJ2-1; D gene uncertain. Trimming stripped 1 base from V and 6 bases from J, with 10 bases between. The CDR3 sequence is 14 residues long. CDR1 and CDR2 (germline): SNHLY, FYNNEI. CDR3 protein: CASSEGAGSNEQFF. CDR3 nucleotides: TGTGCCAGCAGTGAAGGGGCAGGCTCCAATGAGCAGTTCTTC.

This clonotype has at least ten counts. The chain has TRBV5-1 and TRBJ2-2; perhaps TRBD1 as D (6 bases). The CDR3 spans 13 residues. The germline V gene has CDR1 SGHRS and CDR2 YFSETQ. V lost 4 bases and J 11 bases, leaving 15 bases between the germline ends. DNA of the CDR3: TGCGCCAGCAGCCAATCACAGGGACGAGAGCTGTTTTTT. Translation: CASSQSQGRELFF.

This clonotype has more than one count but fewer than ten. The V gene is TRBV27, the J gene TRBJ2-7; the D gene is possibly TRBD1 (6 bases). There are 11 residues in the CDR3. Trimming cost V 6 bases and J 3 bases, with 6 bases left between them. Germline-derived CDR1 and CDR2 are MNHEY and SMNVEV (reference sequence). CDR3 nucleotide sequence: TGTGCCAGCAGAGGGGGCTACGAGCAGTACTTC. This encodes CASRGGYEQYF.

This clonotype has a count of ten or more. This chain links TRBV6-2 or TRBV6-3 with TRBJ2-7; tentatively, D is TRBD2 (5 bases). V was clipped by 4 bases and J by 5 bases, with 21 bases between them. This CDR3 has 16 residues. Germline V gene sequence: CDR1 MNHEY, CDR2 SVGEGT. The CDR3 loop reads CASSWGIEGALDEQYF. The CDR3, as DNA: TGTGCCAGCAGTTGGGGTATCGAGGGAGCGTTGGACGAGCAGTACTTC.

This clonotype was observed many times. The chain has TRBV5-1 and TRBJ2-3; D may be TRBD2 (5 bases). Germline V gene sequence: CDR1 SGHRS, CDR2 YFSETQ. CDR3 length equals 14 residues. V dropped 0 bases and J dropped 4 bases, with 9 bases sitting between them. CDR3 nucleotide sequence: TGCGCCAGCAGCTTGGCGCCGGGATCAGATACGCAGTATTTT. This encodes CASSLAPGSDTQYF.

This chain links TRBV5-1 with TRBJ2-3; TRBD2 matches at 8 bases. CDR3 length: 14 residues. CDR1 and CDR2 (germline): SGHRS, YFSETQ. V was pared by 6 bases and J by 6 bases, with 9 bases of the junction left unmatched. The CDR3 loop is CASTLAGGYDTQYF. The CDR3 DNA sequence: TGCGCCAGCACCCTTGCGGGAGGTTACGATACGCAGTATTTT.